The present TCR beta chain was sequenced within a study of blood T cells in healthy people across ages. For the second PCR, which ran for about 6 to 11 cycles, a sample-barcoded 5' primer and a J-beta primer mix were used. Each CDR3 protein is one row after TCRdb ran MiXCR on the 5' RACE reads. Of around 1,000,000 distinct CDR3 sequences in the sample, around 25% were seen once. The CDR3 sequence is 14 residues long. From germline, CDR1 is SGHTA and CDR2 FQGNSA. These data also featured in a second study, about T cells of mothers and their children.

The source is a girl aged 2-10 years in good health. J is TRBJ2-5 and V is TRBV7-2, with 11 bases lining up with TRBD2. Gene TRBJ2-1 matches the end of the DNA better, so the J call may be wrong. Input material: blood. The CDR3: CASSLVGTSGEQFF. The CDR3 bases are TGTGCCAGCAGCTTAGTAGGGACTAGCGGCGAGCAGTTCTTC.